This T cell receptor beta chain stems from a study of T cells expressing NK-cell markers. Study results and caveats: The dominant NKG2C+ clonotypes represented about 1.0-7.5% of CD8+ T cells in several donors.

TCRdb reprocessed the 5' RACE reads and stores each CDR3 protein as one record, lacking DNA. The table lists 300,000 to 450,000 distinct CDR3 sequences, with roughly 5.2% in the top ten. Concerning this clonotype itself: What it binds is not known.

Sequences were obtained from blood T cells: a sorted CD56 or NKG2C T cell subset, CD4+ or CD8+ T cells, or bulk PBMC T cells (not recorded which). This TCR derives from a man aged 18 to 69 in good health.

The CDR3: CASSLGLSVSSYEQYF. The gene calls are TRBV5-5 and TRBJ2-7; the D gene TCRdb calls, TRBD2, cannot be checked with no DNA. Germline V gives CDR1 SGHKS, CDR2 YYEKEE (reference sequence). CDR3 length: 16 amino acids.